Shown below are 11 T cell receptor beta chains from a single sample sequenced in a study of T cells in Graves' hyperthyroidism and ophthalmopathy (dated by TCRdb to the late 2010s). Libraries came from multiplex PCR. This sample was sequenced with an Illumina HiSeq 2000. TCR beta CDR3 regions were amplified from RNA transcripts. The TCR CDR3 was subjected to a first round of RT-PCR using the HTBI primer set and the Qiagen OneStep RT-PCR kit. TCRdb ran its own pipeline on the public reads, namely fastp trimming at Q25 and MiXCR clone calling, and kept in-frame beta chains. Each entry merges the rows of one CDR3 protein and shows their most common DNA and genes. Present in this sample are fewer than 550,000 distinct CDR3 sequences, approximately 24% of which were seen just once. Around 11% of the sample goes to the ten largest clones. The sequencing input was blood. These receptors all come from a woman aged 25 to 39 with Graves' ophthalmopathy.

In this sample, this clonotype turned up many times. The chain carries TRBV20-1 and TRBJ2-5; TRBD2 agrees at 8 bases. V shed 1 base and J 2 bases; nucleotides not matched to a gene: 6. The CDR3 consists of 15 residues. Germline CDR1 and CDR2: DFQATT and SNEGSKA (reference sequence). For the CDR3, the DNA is TGCAGTGCTAGAGTTAAAGCGGGAGCTCAAGAGACCCAGTACTTC. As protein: CSARVKAGAQETQYF.

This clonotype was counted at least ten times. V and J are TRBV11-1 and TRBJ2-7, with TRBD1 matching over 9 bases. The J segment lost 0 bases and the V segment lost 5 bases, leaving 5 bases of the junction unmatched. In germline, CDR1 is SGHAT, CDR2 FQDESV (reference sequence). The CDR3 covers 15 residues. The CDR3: CASSRDRASSYEQYF. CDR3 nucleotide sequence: TGTGCCAGCAGCCGGGACAGGGCCAGCTCCTACGAGCAGTACTTC.

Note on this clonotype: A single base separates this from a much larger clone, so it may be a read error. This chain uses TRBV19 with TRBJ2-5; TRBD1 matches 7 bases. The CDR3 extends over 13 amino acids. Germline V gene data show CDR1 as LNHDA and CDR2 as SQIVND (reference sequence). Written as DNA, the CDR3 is TGTGGCAGCGCGAAAGGGGGCTGGGAGACCCAGTACTTC. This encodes CGSAKGGWETQYF.

The CDR3 coding sequence is TGTGCCAGCAGTTGGGCCAGGGATAACTATGGCTACACCTTC. It is translated as CASSWARDNYGYTF. The rearrangement uses TRBV6-5 and TRBJ1-2; a weak D match, TRBD1 (5 bases). Germline assignment: CDR1 MNHEY and CDR2 SVGAGI. Trimming stripped 4 bases from V and 1 base from J, with 10 bases between. The CDR3 has 14 amino acids.

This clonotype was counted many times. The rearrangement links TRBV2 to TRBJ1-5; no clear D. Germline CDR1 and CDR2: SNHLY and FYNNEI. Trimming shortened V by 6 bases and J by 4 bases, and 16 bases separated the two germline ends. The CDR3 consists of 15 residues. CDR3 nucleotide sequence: TGTGCCAGCAGGGCAGAGGGAGGATCAAATCAGCCCCAGCATTTT. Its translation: CASRAEGGSNQPQHF.

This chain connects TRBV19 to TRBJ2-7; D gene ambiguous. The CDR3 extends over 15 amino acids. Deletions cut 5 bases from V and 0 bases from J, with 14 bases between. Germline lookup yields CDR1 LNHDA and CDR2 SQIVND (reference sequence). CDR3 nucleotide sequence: TGTGCCAGTAGTTACGGATTCATGAGCTCCTACGAGCAGTACTTC. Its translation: CASSYGFMSSYEQYF.

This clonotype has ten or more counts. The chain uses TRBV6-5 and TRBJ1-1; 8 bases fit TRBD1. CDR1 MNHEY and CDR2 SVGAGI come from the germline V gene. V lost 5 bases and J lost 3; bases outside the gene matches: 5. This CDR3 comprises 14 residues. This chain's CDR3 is CASSTTGGDTEAFF. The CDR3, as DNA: TGTGCCAGCAGTACAACAGGGGGGGACACTGAAGCTTTCTTT.

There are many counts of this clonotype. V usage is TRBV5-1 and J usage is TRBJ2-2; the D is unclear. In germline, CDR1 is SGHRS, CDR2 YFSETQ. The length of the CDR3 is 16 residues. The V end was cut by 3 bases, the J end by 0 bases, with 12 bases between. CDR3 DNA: TGCGCCAGCAGCTCCGGATTTGCAGCGAACACCGGGGAGCTGTTTTTT. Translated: CASSSGFAANTGELFF.

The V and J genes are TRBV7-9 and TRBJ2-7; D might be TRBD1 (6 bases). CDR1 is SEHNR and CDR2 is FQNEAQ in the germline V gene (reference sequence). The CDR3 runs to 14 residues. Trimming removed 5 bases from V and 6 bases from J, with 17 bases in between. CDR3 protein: CASSVQGLRGEQYV. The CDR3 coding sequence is TGTGCCAGCAGCGTACAGGGTTTAAGGGGCGAGCAGTACGTC.

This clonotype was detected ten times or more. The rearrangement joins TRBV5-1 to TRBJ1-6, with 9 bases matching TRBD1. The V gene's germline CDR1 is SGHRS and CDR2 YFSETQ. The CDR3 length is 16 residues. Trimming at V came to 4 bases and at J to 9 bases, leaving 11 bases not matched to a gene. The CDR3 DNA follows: TGCGCCAGCAGCATCGGACAGGGGTCAACGACTTCACCCCTCCACTTT. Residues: CASSIGQGSTTSPLHF.

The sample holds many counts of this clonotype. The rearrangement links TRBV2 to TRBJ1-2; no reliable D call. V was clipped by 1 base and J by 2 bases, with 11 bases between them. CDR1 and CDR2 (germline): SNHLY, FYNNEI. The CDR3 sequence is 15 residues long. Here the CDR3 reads CASSEEAAGNYGYTF. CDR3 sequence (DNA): TGTGCCAGCAGTGAAGAGGCCGCGGGCAACTATGGCTACACCTTC.